One sample yielded the 18 T cell receptor beta chains listed below, sequenced in a study of blood T cell repertoires in COVID-19. Sequencing used immunoSEQ multiplex PCR; TCRdb keeps in-frame clones, though not all of them. Of some 180,000 clones listed, around 83% are singletons. The specimen was peripheral blood. All receptors derive from a woman aged 55-70 years with acute or convalescent COVID-19.

This chain joins TRBV24-1 and TRBJ2-3; the match to TRBD2 covers 8 bases. Germline CDR1 and CDR2: KGHDR and SFDVKD. The junction had 5 bases not matched to a gene; V was cut back by 3 bases and J by 4 bases. There are 15 residues in the CDR3. CDR3 nucleotide sequence: TGTGCCACCAGTGATCAGCCAGCGGGAGCAGATACGCAGTATTTT. It codes for CATSDQPAGADTQYF.

A single count supports this clone. Written as DNA, the CDR3 is TGTGCCAGCAGCGTAGCAGGGACAGGAAACACCATATATTTT. This codes for CASSVAGTGNTIYF. V gene TRBV9 combines with J gene TRBJ1-3; TRBD1 is a possible D gene (6 bases). This CDR3 is 14 amino acids long. Germline CDR1 and CDR2: SGDLS and YYNGEE. Trimming took 0 bases from V and 4 from J, leaving 8 bases between them.

The rearrangement joins TRBV9 to TRBJ1-6, with D possibly being TRBD1 (5 bases). V lost 2 bases, J lost 5 bases, and 8 bases lay in between. CDR1 SGDLS and CDR2 YYNGEE come from the germline V gene. The CDR3 has 14 amino acids. In nucleotides, the CDR3 is TGTGCCAGCAGCGTTGAAGGGGATAATTCACCCCTCCACTTT. It specifies CASSVEGDNSPLHF.

J is TRBJ1-1 and V is TRBV5-1; 9 bases fit TRBD1. Germline assignment: CDR1 SGHRS and CDR2 YFSETQ. After removal of 1 base from V and 9 bases from J, the junction contained 7 bases not matched to a gene. This CDR3 spans 14 amino acids. The CDR3 loop is CASSLKGQGIQAFF. The CDR3 bases are TGCGCCAGCAGCTTGAAGGGACAGGGCATTCAAGCTTTCTTT.

In its sample, this clone was seen once. This chain uses TRBV5-1 with TRBJ2-1, with 11 bases identical to TRBD2. This CDR3 is built from 18 residues. Germline V gene lookup returns CDR1 SGHRS and CDR2 YFSETQ. The V and J ends lost 0 bases and 1 base, in that order; junction bases with no gene match: 6. The CDR3 DNA follows: TGCGCCAGCAGCTTGGATAGCGGGAGGGCCCAATCCTACAATGAGCAGTTCTTC. Translated, it gives CASSLDSGRAQSYNEQFF.

The chain combines TRBV29-1 with TRBJ2-3; D ambiguous. CDR3 length equals 12 residues. Germline values: CDR1 SQVTM, CDR2 ANQGSEA. The V gene lost 3 bases and the J gene lost 0 bases, with 4 bases spanning the gap. The CDR3 bases are TGCAGCGTTGACACAAGCACAGATACGCAGTATTTT. It codes for CSVDTSTDTQYF.

This chain uses TRBV19 with TRBJ2-2; D is possibly TRBD2 (5 bases). Trimming shortened V by 4 bases and J by 0 bases, and 18 bases separated the two germline ends. The V gene's germline CDR1 is LNHDA and CDR2 SQIVND (reference sequence). The CDR3 runs 18 residues. The CDR3 nucleotides read TGTGCCAGTAGTAGGAGGTCCGGGCTAGCCCCGAACACCGGGGAGCTGTTTTTT. Amino acids: CASSRRSGLAPNTGELFF.

V usage is TRBV30 and J usage is TRBJ1-2; D not resolved. CDR3 length equals 12 residues. From germline, CDR1 is GTSNPN and CDR2 SVGIG (reference sequence). Trimming cost V 3 bases and J 4 bases, with 9 bases left between them. As DNA, the CDR3 is TGTGCCTGGAGGCGGCAGCCCTATGGCTACACCTTC. Its protein product is CAWRRQPYGYTF.

The chain recombines TRBV7-9 with TRBJ1-1; D not certain. The germline V gene encodes CDR1 SEHNR and CDR2 FQNEAQ (reference sequence). V shed 1 base and J shed 4 bases, with 10 bases lying between them. The CDR3 covers 14 residues. CDR3: CASSLVSQTTEAFF. In DNA, the CDR3 is TGTGCCAGCAGCTTAGTAAGCCAAACCACTGAAGCTTTCTTT.

V and J are TRBV12-3 or TRBV12-4 and TRBJ2-5; D possibly corresponds to TRBD2 (6 bases). This CDR3 comprises 12 residues. The ends were cut back, 7 bases at V and 5 bases at J, with 11 bases in the middle. The CDR3 nucleotides read TGTGCCAGCACCAGCGGGTGGGAGACCCAGTACTTC. Translation: CASTSGWETQYF.

The chain combines TRBV9 with TRBJ1-5; D gene ambiguous. The germline gives CDR1 SGDLS, CDR2 YYNGEE. V was trimmed by 0 bases and J by 7 bases, leaving 11 bases between them. The CDR3 length is 14 residues. This chain's CDR3 is CASSVGARGQPQHF. The CDR3 DNA sequence: TGTGCCAGCAGCGTAGGAGCCAGAGGACAGCCCCAGCATTTT.

The chain couples TRBV28 to TRBJ2-1; D unresolved. CDR1 and CDR2 from the germline V gene are MDHEN and SYDVKM. V lost 2 bases and J lost 8, with 10 bases in between. The length of the CDR3 is 13 residues. CDR3 sequence reads: CASSLRAFDEQFF. The DNA of the CDR3 is TGTGCCAGCAGTTTAAGAGCTTTTGATGAGCAGTTCTTC.

This clone has just a few counts. V and J are TRBV27 and TRBJ1-1; D unresolved. The germline CDR1 and CDR2 sequences are MNHEY and SMNVEV (reference sequence). This CDR3 has 13 residues. The V gene lost 3 bases and the J gene lost 1 base, with 6 bases spanning the gap. The CDR3 is CASSLIGNTEAFF. Here the CDR3 DNA reads TGTGCCAGCAGTTTGATCGGGAACACTGAAGCTTTCTTT.

The chain combines TRBV7-2 with TRBJ2-1; 8 bases are shared with TRBD2. The V gene end was trimmed by 0 bases and the J gene end by 6 bases; junction bases not matched to a gene: 4. The CDR3 runs 15 residues. The germline V gene encodes CDR1 SGHTA and CDR2 FQGNSA. In DNA, the CDR3 is TGTGCCAGCAGCTTAGCGGCTAGCGGGCGCAATGAGCAGTTCTTC. As protein: CASSLAASGRNEQFF.

The J gene is TRBJ1-2, the V gene TRBV2; a possible D gene is TRBD1 (6 bases). The CDR3 is 15 amino acids. Trimming left V 2 bases short and J 4 bases short, with 14 bases between. Per the germline V gene, CDR1 is SNHLY and CDR2 is FYNNEI. CDR3 loop: CASSEIPTGSYGYTF. In nucleotides, the CDR3 is TGTGCCAGCAGTGAAATCCCGACAGGCAGCTATGGCTACACCTTC.

The DNA of the CDR3 is TGTGCCAGCAGCAAACGAGGGACAGGGAGTAATTCACCCCTCCACTTT. Translating gives CASSKRGTGSNSPLHF. The V call is TRBV21-1, the J call TRBJ1-6; the table's D call TRBD1 went unverified against the DNA. TRBV21-1 is designated a pseudogene. There are 16 residues in the CDR3.

As concerns this clone: This same CDR3 is encoded by further DNA sequences in the sample. The chain carries TRBV15 and TRBJ2-2, with 7 bases fitting TRBD2. The CDR3 is 15 residues long. Looked up from germline, CDR1 is LNHNV and CDR2 is YYDKDF (reference sequence). V dropped 1 base and J dropped 2; count of bases not matched to a gene: 1. The CDR3 DNA sequence: TGTGCCACCAGCAGAGCGGGAGGTAACACCGGGGAGCTGTTTTTT. Its translation is CATSRAGGNTGELFF. Looking up the rest from reference TRBV15 and TRBJ2-2 gives the full variable domain: DAMVIQNPRYQVTQFGKPVTLSCSQTLNHNVMYWYQQKSSQAPKLLFHYYDKDFNNEADTPDNFQSRRPNTSFCFLDIRSPGLGDTAMYLCATSRAGGNTGELFFGEGSRLTVL.

The V and J genes are TRBV27 and TRBJ1-2; 7 bases agree with TRBD1. CDR3 length equals 15 residues. Germline V gene data show CDR1 as MNHEY and CDR2 as SMNVEV (reference sequence). The J segment lost 5 bases and the V segment lost 2 bases, leaving 8 bases of the junction unmatched. The CDR3 nucleotides are TGTGCCAGCAGTTTAACGACAGGGTCCCCTTATGGCTACACCTTC. Protein: CASSLTTGSPYGYTF.